This TCR beta chain was documented in a study of blood T cell repertoires in COVID-19. Overall study context: The analysed material was cDNA or gDNA that came from T cells, B-cell-depleted T cells, or PBMCs.

Original methodology: From reference gene primer amplification, estimates of nucleated cell counts were derived. Generated by immunoSEQ multiplex PCR, the TCRdb table keeps only in-frame clones and is missing some. That table gives V, J and clone size, and the DNA gave D and trimming. Here the sample spans roughly 200,000 clones, 70% to 80% being singletons. Specimen: peripheral blood. The TCR comes from a woman aged 40 to 49 with COVID-19, enrolled during active disease.

Written as DNA, the CDR3 is TGCGCCAGCAGCTTGCAGACCACTACTCACGAGCAGTACTTC. Translating it yields CASSLQTTTHEQYF. The rearrangement joins TRBV5-1 to TRBJ2-7; D is ambiguous. CDR3 size: 14 residues. V lost 1 base and J 5 bases, leaving 13 bases between the germline ends. CDR1 and CDR2 (germline): SGHRS, YFSETQ.